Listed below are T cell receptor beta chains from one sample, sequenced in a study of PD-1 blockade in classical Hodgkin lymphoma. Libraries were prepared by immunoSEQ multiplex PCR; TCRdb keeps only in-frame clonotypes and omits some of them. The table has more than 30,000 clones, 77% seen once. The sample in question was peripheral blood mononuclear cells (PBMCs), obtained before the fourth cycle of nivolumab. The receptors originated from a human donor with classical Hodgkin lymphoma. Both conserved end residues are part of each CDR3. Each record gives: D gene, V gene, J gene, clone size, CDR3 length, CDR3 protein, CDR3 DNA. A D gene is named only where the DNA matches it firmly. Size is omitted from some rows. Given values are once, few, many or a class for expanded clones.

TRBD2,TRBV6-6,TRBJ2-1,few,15,CASKFQRGTYNEQFF,TGTGCCAGCAAATTTCAGCGGGGGACGTACAATGAGCAGTTCTTC
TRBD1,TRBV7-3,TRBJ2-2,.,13,CASRPQGTGELFF,TGTGCCAGCAGACCACAGGGGACCGGGGAGCTGTTTTTT
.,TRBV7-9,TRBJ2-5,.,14,CASSLAGGKETQYF,TGTGCCAGCAGCTTAGCTGGAGGTAAAGAGACCCAGTACTTC
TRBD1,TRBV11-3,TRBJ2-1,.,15,CASSSDRGIGNEQFF,TGTGCCAGCAGCTCGGACAGGGGGATTGGCAATGAGCAGTTCTTC
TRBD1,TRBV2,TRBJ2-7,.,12,CARGQGGYEQYF,TGTGCCAGGGGACAGGGTGGTTACGAGCAGTACTTC
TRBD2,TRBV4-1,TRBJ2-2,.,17,CASSQFSGGANTGELFF,TGCGCCAGCAGCCAATTCAGCGGGGGGGCAAACACCGGGGAGCTGTTTTTT
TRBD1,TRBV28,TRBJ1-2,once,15,CASSLTDRVAGGYTF,TGTGCCAGCAGTCTCACGGACAGGGTAGCCGGTGGCTACACCTTC
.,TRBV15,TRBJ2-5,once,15,CATALTETLWETQYF,TGTGCCACCGCCCTGACAGAAACTTTGTGGGAGACCCAGTACTTC
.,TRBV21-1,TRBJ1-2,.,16,CASSFRDRGRIYGYTF,TGTGCCAGCAGCTTCCGGGACAGGGGGCGAATCTATGGCTACACCTTC
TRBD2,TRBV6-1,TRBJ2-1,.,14,CASQAGTSGGEQFF,TGTGCCAGCCAAGCCGGGACTAGCGGAGGGGAGCAGTTCTTC
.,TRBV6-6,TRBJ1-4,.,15,CASSYSTRNNEKLFF,TGTGCCAGCAGTTACTCTACGAGGAACAATGAAAAACTGTTTTTT
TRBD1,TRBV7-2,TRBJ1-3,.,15,CASSPGTDSGNTIYF,TGTGCCAGCAGCCCCGGGACAGACTCTGGAAACACCATATATTTT
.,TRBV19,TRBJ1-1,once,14,CASSRSSLNTEAFF,TGTGCCAGTAGCAGGAGCAGTCTGAACACTGAAGCTTTCTTT
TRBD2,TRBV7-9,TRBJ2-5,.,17,CASSLVAGGPNQETQYF,TGTGCCAGCAGCTTAGTCGCGGGGGGGCCAAACCAAGAGACCCAGTACTTC
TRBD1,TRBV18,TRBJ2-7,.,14,CASSPGTGEYEQYF,TGTGCCAGCTCACCAGGGACAGGGGAGTACGAGCAGTACTTC
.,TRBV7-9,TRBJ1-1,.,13,CASSLSANTEAFF,TGTGCCAGCAGCTTATCGGCGAACACTGAAGCTTTCTTT
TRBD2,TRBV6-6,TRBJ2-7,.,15,CASRYGTSGSYEQYF,TGTGCCAGCAGATATGGGACTAGCGGCTCCTACGAGCAGTACTTC
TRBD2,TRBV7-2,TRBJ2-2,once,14,CATRTSGWAGELFF,TGTGCCACGAGGACTAGCGGGTGGGCCGGGGAGCTGTTTTTT
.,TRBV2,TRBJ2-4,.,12,CAGVPLKDIQYF,TGTGCCGGGGTACCCCTCAAGGACATTCAGTACTTC
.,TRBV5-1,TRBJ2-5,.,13,CASSFGLAETQYF,TGCGCCAGCAGCTTCGGTTTGGCAGAGACCCAGTACTTC
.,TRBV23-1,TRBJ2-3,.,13,CASSQEGADTQYF,TGCGCCAGCAGTCAGGAGGGAGCAGATACGCAGTATTTT
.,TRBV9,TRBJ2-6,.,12,CASSPTDNVLTF,TGTGCCAGCAGCCCGACCGACAACGTCCTGACTTTC
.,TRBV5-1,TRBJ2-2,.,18,CASTGSTFLPHKSGELFF,TGCGCCAGCACCGGGTCTACTTTCCTACCCCACAAATCCGGGGAGCTGTTTTTT
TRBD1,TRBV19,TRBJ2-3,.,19,CASSRSSIQGQLGTDTQYF,TGTGCCAGTAGTCGTTCGTCCATACAGGGGCAGCTAGGCACAGATACGCAGTATTTT
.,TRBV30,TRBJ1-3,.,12,CAWSGGGNTIYF,TGTGCCTGGAGTGGCGGTGGAAACACCATATATTTT
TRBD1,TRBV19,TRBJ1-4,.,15,CASSVRQGTNEKLFF,TGTGCCAGTAGTGTCAGACAGGGCACTAATGAAAAACTGTTTTTT
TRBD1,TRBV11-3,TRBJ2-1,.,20,CASSLGGYGQVGFGYNEQFF,TGTGCCAGCAGCTTAGGAGGTTACGGACAGGTGGGGTTTGGGTACAATGAGCAGTTCTTC
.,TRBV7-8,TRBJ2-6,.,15,CASSRTSSGANVLTF,TGTGCCAGCAGCCGCACAAGTTCTGGGGCCAACGTCCTGACTTTC
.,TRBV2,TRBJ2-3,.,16,CASSDRGTGLTDTQYF,TGTGCCAGCAGTGATCGGGGCACAGGGCTAACAGATACGCAGTATTTT
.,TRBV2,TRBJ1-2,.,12,CASKRRANGYTF,TGTGCCAGCAAGAGGAGGGCGAATGGCTACACCTTC
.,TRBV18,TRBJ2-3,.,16,CASSLFPKPSTDTQYF,TGTGCCAGCTCACTATTCCCCAAGCCCAGCACAGATACGCAGTATTTT
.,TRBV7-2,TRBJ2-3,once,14,CASSLRAFTDTQYF,TGTGCCAGCAGCCTCCGGGCATTCACAGATACGCAGTATTTT
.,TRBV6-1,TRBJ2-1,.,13,CASEQGGYNEQFF,TGTGCCAGCGAGCAGGGTGGGTACAATGAGCAGTTCTTC
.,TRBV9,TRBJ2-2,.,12,CASSVVDGELFF,TGTGCCAGCAGCGTAGTTGACGGGGAGCTGTTTTTT
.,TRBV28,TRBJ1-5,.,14,CASRITTPNQPQHF,TGTGCCAGCAGAATCACCACCCCCAATCAGCCCCAGCATTTT
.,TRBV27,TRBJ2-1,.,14,CASSSSYTGSEQFF,TGTGCCAGCAGTTCCTCCTATACAGGGAGTGAGCAGTTCTTC
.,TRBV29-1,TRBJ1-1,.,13,CSVEGAGNTEAFF,TGCAGCGTTGAAGGAGCGGGGAACACTGAAGCTTTCTTT
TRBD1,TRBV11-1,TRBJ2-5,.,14,CASSSWTGGETQYF,TGTGCCAGCAGCTCGTGGACAGGGGGTGAGACCCAGTACTTC
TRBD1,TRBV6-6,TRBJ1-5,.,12,CASSTGDQPQHF,TGTGCCAGCAGTACAGGGGATCAGCCCCAGCATTTT
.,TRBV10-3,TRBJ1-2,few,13,CAISEDSPYGYTF,TGTGCCATCAGTGAGGACAGCCCCTATGGCTACACCTTC
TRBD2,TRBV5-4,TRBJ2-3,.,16,CASSLDLAGGADTQYF,TGTGCCAGCAGCTTGGATCTAGCGGGGGGTGCAGATACGCAGTATTTT
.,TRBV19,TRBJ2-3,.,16,CASSAVTSFATDTQYF,TGTGCCAGTAGTGCAGTTACTAGTTTTGCGACAGATACGCAGTATTTT
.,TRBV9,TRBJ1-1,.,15,CASSVEPGLNTEAFF,TGTGCCAGCAGCGTAGAACCGGGACTGAACACTGAAGCTTTCTTT
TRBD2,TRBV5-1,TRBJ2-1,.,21,CASSSDHSSGGLRRSYNEQFF,TGCGCCAGCAGCTCCGATCACTCTAGCGGGGGCCTGCGCAGGTCCTACAATGAGCAGTTCTTC
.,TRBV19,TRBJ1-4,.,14,CASSMATANEKLFF,TGTGCCAGTAGTATGGCGACGGCTAATGAAAAACTGTTTTTT
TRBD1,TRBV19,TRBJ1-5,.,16,CASSIELGQFNQPQHF,TGTGCCAGTAGTATAGAGCTGGGACAGTTCAATCAGCCCCAGCATTTT
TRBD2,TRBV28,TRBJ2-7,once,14,CASTIAGALEEQYF,TGTGCCAGCACCATAGCGGGTGCTTTGGAAGAGCAGTACTTC